These T cell receptor beta chains were read from a single sample in a study of cytomegalovirus exposure and HLA in healthy donors. Assay: immunoSEQ multiplex PCR; the TCRdb copy retains only in-frame clones and omits some. Of 75,000 to 90,000 clones listed, 60% to 75% are singletons. Source material: PBMCs. The source is a middle-aged woman in good health and CMV-seropositive. The conserved cysteine and the conserved F or W are not part of the CDR3 here.

>TRBJ2-1|14|TRBV27
ASSTRRQGLANEQF
>-|13|TRBV7-2
ASSSQSGGSYEQY
>TRBJ2-1|14|TRBV14
ASSQVEVSSGKGQF
>TRBJ2-3|11|TRBV14
ASSQLLTDTQY
>TRBJ2-7|12|TRBV11-3
ASSSHGGAYEQY
>TRBJ1-2|16|TRBV5-6
ASSLQGNVGEGVYGYT
>TRBJ2-7|15|TRBV10-2
ASSAGTGPRRSREQY
>TRBJ1-2|13|TRBV5-1
ASRAAATLDYGYT
>TRBJ2-7|14|TRBV5-1
ASSTPTAGVRYEQY
>TRBJ1-5|15|TRBV5-3
ARSFTDREEGNQPQH
>TRBJ1-2|16|TRBV4-2
ASSQVDWGVTGDDGYT
>TRBJ1-2|13|TRBV4-3
ASSHSTGGFYGYT
>TRBJ2-3|14|TRBV7-3
ASSWTSGGAQDTQY
>TRBJ1-6|13|TRBV9
ASSVGDSLNSPLH
>TRBJ2-7|14|TRBV14
ASSQDLWQGEYEQY
>TRBJ2-7|12|TRBV7-9
ASSPVRGKDEQY
>TRBJ2-1|13|TRBV2
ASSPGTSANNEQF
>TRBJ1-4|11|TRBV25-1
ASTRESNEKLF
>TRBJ2-1|14|TRBV6-6
ASSYSIGLARGEQF
>TRBJ1-4|13|TRBV27
ASSPPGQVNEKLF
>TRBJ2-3|10|TRBV18
ASSPESDTQY
>TRBJ1-5|14|TRBV28
ASSFMTGSPFKPQH
>TRBJ1-1|17|TRBV19
ASSRFTGPRGFENTEAF
>TRBJ1-1|11|TRBV4-3
ASSQEAGTEAF
>TRBJ2-7|12|TRBV10-3
AISEGAGGYEQY
>TRBJ1-1|14|TRBV28
ASSLIAGTVNTEAF
>TRBJ2-1|10|TRBV29-1
SEATQGREQF
>TRBJ1-2|11|TRBV6-1
ASILDRAYGYT
>TRBJ1-1|13|TRBV6-5
ASSSRTPGSTEAF
>TRBJ1-5|13|TRBV19
ASSNSDRGLQPQH
>TRBJ1-4|13|TRBV7-8
ASRRRGGSNEKLF
>TRBJ1-1|13|TRBV5-1
ASSNTQGAVTEAF
>TRBJ2-7|14|TRBV6-5
ASSYSVTGASYEQY
>TRBJ1-4|13|TRBV5-1
ASTTVAGENEKLF
>TRBJ1-1|13|TRBV6-1
ASSDATRQGKGTF
>TRBJ2-5|12|TRBV7-8
ASSLEGSGTTQY
>TRBJ1-6|12|TRBV18
ASSPDSLGSPLH
>TRBJ1-1|12|TRBV10-3
AISESRGGTEAF
>TRBJ1-5|13|TRBV28
ASSSGQDSNQPQH
>TRBJ2-5|14|TRBV4-2
ASSQHHKTNQETQY
>TRBJ2-2|11|TRBV27
ASWTGNTGELF
>TRBJ2-7|8|TRBV5-6
ASSRYEQY